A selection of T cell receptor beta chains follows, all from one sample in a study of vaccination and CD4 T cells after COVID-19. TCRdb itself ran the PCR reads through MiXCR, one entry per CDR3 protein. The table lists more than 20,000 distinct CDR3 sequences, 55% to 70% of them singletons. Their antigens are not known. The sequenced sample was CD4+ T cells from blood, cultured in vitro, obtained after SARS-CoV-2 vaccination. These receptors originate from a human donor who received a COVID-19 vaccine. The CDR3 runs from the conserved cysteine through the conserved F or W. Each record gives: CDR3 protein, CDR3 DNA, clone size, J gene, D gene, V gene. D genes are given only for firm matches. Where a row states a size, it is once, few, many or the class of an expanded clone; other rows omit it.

CASSLTGGDGGYTF | TGCGCCAGCAGCTTGACAGGGGGCGATGGTGGCTACACCTTC | once | TRBJ1-2 | TRBD1 | TRBV5-1
CATSRGTGENTEAFF | TGTGCCACCAGCAGAGGGACGGGGGAGAACACTGAAGCTTTCTTT | NA | TRBJ1-1 | NA | TRBV15
CASSRGQVWSYGYTF | TGTGCCAGTAGTAGGGGACAGGTCTGGAGCTATGGCTACACCTTC | NA | TRBJ1-2 | TRBD1 | TRBV19
CASSDVPGLAGGRAYEQYF | TGTGCCAGCAGTGACGTGCCGGGACTAGCGGGGGGCCGAGCCTACGAGCAGTACTTC | few | TRBJ2-7 | TRBD2 | TRBV6-1
CASSYTSGGEYNEQFF | TGTGCCAGCAGCTATACTAGCGGGGGGGAGTACAATGAGCAGTTCTTC | once | TRBJ2-1 | TRBD2 | TRBV7-2
CASSTGQGLRLGRLFF | TGTGCCAGCAGTACCGGACAGGGCCTTCGCCTCGGGCGACTGTTTTTT | NA | TRBJ1-4 | TRBD1 | TRBV6-1
CASSRGGGKFSNQPQHF | TGTGCCAGTAGTAGAGGGGGCGGAAAATTTAGCAATCAGCCCCAGCATTTT | NA | TRBJ1-5 | TRBD1 | TRBV19
CASSPGGRAFF | TGTGCCAGCAGCCCGGGAGGTAGAGCTTTCTTT | NA | TRBJ1-1 | NA | TRBV7-9
CASSDTWGNSPLHF | TGTGCCAGCAGTGATACGTGGGGGAATTCACCCCTCCACTTT | few | TRBJ1-6 | NA | TRBV6-1
CAWNRDMNTEAFF | TGTGCCTGGAACAGGGATATGAACACTGAAGCTTTCTTT | NA | TRBJ1-1 | NA | TRBV30
CATSQRDRGPGELFF | TGTGCCACCAGTCAGCGGGACAGGGGTCCCGGGGAGCTGTTTTTT | NA | TRBJ2-2 | TRBD1 | TRBV24-1
CASSFSGGQETQYF | TGTGCCAGCAGCTTTTCAGGGGGCCAAGAGACCCAGTACTTC | NA | TRBJ2-5 | TRBD1 | TRBV7-6
CASSSEDRRYTDTQYF | TGTGCCAGCAGCAGCGAAGACAGGAGATACACAGATACGCAGTATTTT | NA | TRBJ2-3 | NA | TRBV11-3
CASSLEAPYSSGTDTQYF | TGTGCCAGCAGCTTAGAAGCGCCCTATAGTTCGGGCACAGATACGCAGTATTTT | NA | TRBJ2-3 | NA | TRBV7-3